The sample holds many counts of the clone carrying this TCR beta chain. Its target is not known. Researchers amplified the TCR beta CDR3 regions from RNA transcripts. Using the HTBI primer set, a first-round RT-PCR was run on the TCR CDR3. A single record per CDR3 protein comes from TCRdb applying MiXCR to the multiplex PCR reads. The sample includes fewer than 750,000 distinct CDR3 sequences, roughly 14% seen only once; the top ten take 3.5% to 4.5%. With duration under 3 months, ophthalmopathy was active: Clinical Activity Score at least 3, NOSPECS at least 4. Fresh peripheral blood, 9.5 to 10 ml of it, supplied the PBMCs. This entry belongs to a study of T cells in Graves' hyperthyroidism and ophthalmopathy. Study overall: Staff took peripheral blood when the initial diagnosis was made, before any treatment began. General study results and limits: Stable hyperthyroidism was told apart from ophthalmopathy by a model built on 13 V-J features.

V lost 3 bases, J lost 5 bases, and 16 bases lay in between. The CDR3 sequence is 15 residues long. Per germline, CDR1 SNHLY and CDR2 FYNNEI. This chain uses TRBV2 with TRBJ2-5; maybe TRBD2 (5 bases). The TCR comes from a woman aged 35 to 49 with Graves' ophthalmopathy. Sequenced sample: blood. CDR3 amino acids: CASSDQVGVGETQYF. Here the CDR3 DNA reads TGTGCCAGCAGTGATCAGGTGGGAGTGGGTGAGACCCAGTACTTC.